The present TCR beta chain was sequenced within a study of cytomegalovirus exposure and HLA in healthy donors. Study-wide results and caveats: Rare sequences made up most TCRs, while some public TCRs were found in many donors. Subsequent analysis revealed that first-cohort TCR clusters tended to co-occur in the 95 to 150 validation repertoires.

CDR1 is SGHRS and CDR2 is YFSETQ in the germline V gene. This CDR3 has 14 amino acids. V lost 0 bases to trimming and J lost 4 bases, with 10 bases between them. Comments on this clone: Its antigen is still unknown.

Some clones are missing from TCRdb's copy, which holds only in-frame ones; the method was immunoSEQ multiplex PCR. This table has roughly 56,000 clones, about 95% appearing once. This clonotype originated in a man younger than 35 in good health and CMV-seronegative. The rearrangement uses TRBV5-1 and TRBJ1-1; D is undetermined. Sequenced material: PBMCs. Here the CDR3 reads CASSLAPGFTEAFF. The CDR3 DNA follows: TGCGCCAGCAGCTTGGCCCCGGGATTCACTGAAGCTTTCTTT.